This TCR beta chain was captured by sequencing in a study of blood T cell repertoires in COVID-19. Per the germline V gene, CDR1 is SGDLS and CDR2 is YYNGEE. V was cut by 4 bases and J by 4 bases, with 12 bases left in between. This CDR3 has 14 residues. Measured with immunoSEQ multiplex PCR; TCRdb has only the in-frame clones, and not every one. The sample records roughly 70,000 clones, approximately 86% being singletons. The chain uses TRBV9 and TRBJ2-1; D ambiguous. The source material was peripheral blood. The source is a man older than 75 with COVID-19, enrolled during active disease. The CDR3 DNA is TGTGCCAGCAGCCCCACGAACAGTTACAATGAGCAGTTCTTC. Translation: CASSPTNSYNEQFF.